The clone carrying this T cell receptor (beta chain) was observed a few times. V was pared by 3 bases and J by 7 bases, with 6 bases of the junction left unmatched. The germline gives CDR1 SGHRS, CDR2 YFSETQ. This CDR3 spans 15 amino acids. This record comes from a study of blood T cell repertoires in COVID-19. Data came from immunoSEQ multiplex PCR; TCRdb stores just in-frame clones and leaves some out. The sample carries under 140,000 clones, 72% recorded once. The receptor was derived from a woman aged 60-75 years with acute or convalescent COVID-19. The source material was peripheral blood. The chain uses TRBV5-1 and TRBJ2-2; TRBD1 matches at 10 bases. The CDR3 sequence: CASSSRTGGDGELFF. CDR3 coding DNA: TGCGCCAGCAGCTCCAGGACAGGGGGAGACGGGGAGCTGTTTTTT.